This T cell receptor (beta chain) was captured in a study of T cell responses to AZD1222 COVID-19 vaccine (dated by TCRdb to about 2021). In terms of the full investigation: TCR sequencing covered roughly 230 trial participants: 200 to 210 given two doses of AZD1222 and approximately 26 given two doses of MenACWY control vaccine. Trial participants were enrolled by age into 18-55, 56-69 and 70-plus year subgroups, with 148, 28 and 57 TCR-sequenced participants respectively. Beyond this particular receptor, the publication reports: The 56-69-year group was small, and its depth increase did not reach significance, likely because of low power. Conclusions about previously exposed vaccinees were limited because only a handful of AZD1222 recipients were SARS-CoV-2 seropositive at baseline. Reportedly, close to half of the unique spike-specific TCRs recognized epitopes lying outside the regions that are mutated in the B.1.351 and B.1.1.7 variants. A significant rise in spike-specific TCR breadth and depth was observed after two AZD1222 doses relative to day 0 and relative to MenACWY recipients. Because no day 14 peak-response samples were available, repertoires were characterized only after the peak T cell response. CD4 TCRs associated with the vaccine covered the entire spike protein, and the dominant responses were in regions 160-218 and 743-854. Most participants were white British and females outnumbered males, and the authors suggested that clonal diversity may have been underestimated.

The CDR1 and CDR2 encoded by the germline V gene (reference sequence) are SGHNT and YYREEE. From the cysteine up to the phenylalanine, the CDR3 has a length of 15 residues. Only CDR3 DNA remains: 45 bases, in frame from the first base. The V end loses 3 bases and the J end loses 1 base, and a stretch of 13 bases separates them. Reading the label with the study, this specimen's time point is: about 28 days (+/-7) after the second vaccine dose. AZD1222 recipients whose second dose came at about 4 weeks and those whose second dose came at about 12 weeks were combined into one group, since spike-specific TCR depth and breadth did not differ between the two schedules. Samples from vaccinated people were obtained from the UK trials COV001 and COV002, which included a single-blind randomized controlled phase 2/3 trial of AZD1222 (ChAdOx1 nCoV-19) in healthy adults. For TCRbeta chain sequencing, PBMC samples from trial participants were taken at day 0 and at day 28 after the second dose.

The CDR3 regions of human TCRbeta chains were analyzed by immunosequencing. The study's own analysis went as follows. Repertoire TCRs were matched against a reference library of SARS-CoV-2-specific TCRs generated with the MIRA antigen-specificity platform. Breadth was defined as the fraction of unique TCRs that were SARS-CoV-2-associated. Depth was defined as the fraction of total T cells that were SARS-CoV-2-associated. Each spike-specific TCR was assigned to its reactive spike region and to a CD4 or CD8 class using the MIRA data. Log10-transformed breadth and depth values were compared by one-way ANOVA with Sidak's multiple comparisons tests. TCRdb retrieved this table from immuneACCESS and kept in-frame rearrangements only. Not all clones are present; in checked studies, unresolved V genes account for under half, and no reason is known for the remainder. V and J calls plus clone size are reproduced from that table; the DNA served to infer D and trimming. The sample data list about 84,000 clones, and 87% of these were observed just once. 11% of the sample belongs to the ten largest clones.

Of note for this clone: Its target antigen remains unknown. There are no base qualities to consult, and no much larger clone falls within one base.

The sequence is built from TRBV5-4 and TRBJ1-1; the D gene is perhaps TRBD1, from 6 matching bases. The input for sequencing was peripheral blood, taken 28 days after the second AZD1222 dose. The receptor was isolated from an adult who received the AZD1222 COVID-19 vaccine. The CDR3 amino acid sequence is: CASSSQGYANTEAFF. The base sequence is TGTGCCAGCAGCTCACAGGGATATGCGAACACTGAAGCTTTCTTT.